These T cell receptor beta chains were read from a single sample in a study of blood T cell repertoires in COVID-19. The table came from immunoSEQ multiplex PCR; TCRdb's copy has only in-frame clones and leaves some out. The table includes a few hundred thousand clones, about 92% detected once. The sequencing input was PBMCs or T cells enriched from blood (not recorded which). These receptors all stem from a man between 18 and 35 years old who had recovered from COVID-19. The CDR3 runs from the conserved cysteine through the conserved F or W. Fields, in order: J gene, D gene, V gene, clone size, CDR3 protein, CDR3 DNA. D genes are given only for firm matches. Size is omitted from some rows. Given values are once, few, many or a class for expanded clones.

TRBJ1-2	TRBD1	TRBV6-4	.	CASSSTGVGGYTF	TGTGCCAGCAGTTCGACAGGGGTCGGAGGTTACACCTTC
TRBJ1-6	.	TRBV19	.	CASRFRNSDTMTLLHF	TGTGCCAGTAGATTCCGGAACTCGGACACTATGACCCTCCTCCACTTT
TRBJ2-3	.	TRBV4-2	.	CASSLESGGARTDTQYF	TGTGCCAGCAGCCTGGAGTCGGGCGGGGCCCGCACAGATACGCAGTATTTT
TRBJ1-2	.	TRBV19	.	CASSATSAGYGYTF	TGTGCCAGTAGTGCGACATCCGCTGGCTATGGCTACACCTTC
TRBJ2-1	TRBD2	TRBV12-3/TRBV12-4	few	CASSTGLEQFF	TGTGCCAGCAGTACGGGACTAGAGCAGTTCTTC
TRBJ2-4	TRBD1	TRBV18	.	CASSPVAGGEGNIQYF	TGTGCCAGCTCACCGGTGGCAGGGGGCGAGGGAAACATTCAGTACTTC
TRBJ2-7	TRBD2	TRBV5-1	.	CASSLAGGLGGYEQYF	TGCGCCAGCAGCTTGGCCGGCGGACTAGGTGGCTACGAGCAGTACTTC
TRBJ2-5	.	TRBV2	.	CASSGQVVGKETQYF	TGTGCCAGCAGTGGACAGGTTGTTGGGAAAGAGACCCAGTACTTC
TRBJ2-7	TRBD1	TRBV3-1/TRBV3-2	.	CASSADRYGEQYF	TGTGCCAGCAGCGCGGACAGGTACGGCGAGCAGTACTTC
TRBJ1-4	.	TRBV5-1	.	CASSFRGNNEKLFF	TGCGCCAGCAGCTTCAGGGGCAATAATGAAAAACTGTTTTTT
TRBJ2-3	TRBD2	TRBV3-1/TRBV3-2	.	CASSQGRLAGVRADTQYF	TGTGCCAGCAGCCAAGGACGACTAGCGGGAGTTAGGGCAGATACGCAGTATTTT
TRBJ2-3	.	TRBV5-1	many	CASSLAGQLTDTQYF	TGCGCCAGCAGCTTGGCAGGACAGTTGACAGATACGCAGTATTTT
TRBJ1-6	.	TRBV29-1	.	CSVGRGLANSPLHF	TGCAGCGTGGGGCGGGGGCTCGCGAATTCACCCCTCCACTTT
TRBJ2-5	TRBD2	TRBV19	.	CASSSPAGSQETQYF	TGTGCCAGTTCTTCCCCAGCGGGGTCCCAAGAGACCCAGTACTTC
TRBJ1-4	TRBD1	TRBV30	.	CAWSVLPGQGDEKLFF	TGTGCCTGGAGTGTACTTCCGGGACAGGGGGATGAAAAACTGTTTTTT
TRBJ1-1	TRBD1	TRBV28	.	CASTSDRGAEAFF	TGTGCCAGCACCTCGGACAGGGGGGCTGAAGCTTTCTTT
TRBJ2-5	.	TRBV9	.	CASSVDSGKETQYF	TGTGCCAGCAGCGTAGATAGCGGCAAAGAGACCCAGTACTTC
TRBJ2-3	.	TRBV7-8	once	CASSLRTGGGPTDTQYF	TGTGCCAGCAGCTTAAGAACAGGCGGGGGCCCCACAGATACGCAGTATTTT
TRBJ1-3	TRBD1	TRBV7-9	.	CASSQVSQGATGNTIYF	TGTGCCAGCAGCCAGGTTTCCCAGGGGGCGACTGGAAACACCATATATTTT
TRBJ2-3	.	TRBV4-1	.	CASSHTRDSPPDTQYF	TGCGCCAGCAGCCATACCCGGGACTCCCCCCCAGATACGCAGTATTTT
TRBJ2-3	.	TRBV2	.	CASSVARVADTQYF	TGTGCCAGCAGTGTAGCCAGGGTGGCAGATACGCAGTATTTT
TRBJ1-6	TRBD1	TRBV23-1	.	CASSHGANRGTNSPLHF	TGCGCCAGCAGTCACGGAGCCAACAGGGGGACAAATTCACCCCTCCACTTT
TRBJ1-5	.	TRBV19	.	CASVGSPGLQPQHF	TGTGCCAGTGTCGGTTCCCCAGGGTTACAGCCCCAGCATTTT
TRBJ1-3	.	TRBV5-1	.	CASRQTTGAGNTIYF	TGCGCCAGCAGACAAACCACAGGTGCTGGAAACACCATATATTTT
TRBJ1-6	.	TRBV5-1	.	CASSQDRINSPLHF	TGCGCCAGCAGCCAGGACAGAATCAATTCACCCCTCCACTTT
TRBJ1-2	.	TRBV19	.	CASQSLGMYGYTF	TGTGCCAGTCAAAGCTTGGGCATGTATGGCTACACCTTC
TRBJ2-2	.	TRBV2	.	CASSDWVKSSVAGELFF	TGTGCCAGCAGTGATTGGGTCAAATCGAGCGTCGCCGGGGAGCTGTTTTTT
TRBJ1-2	.	TRBV11-3	.	CASSPQGDNYGYTF	TGTGCCAGCAGCCCACAGGGTGATAACTATGGCTACACCTTC
TRBJ2-1	.	TRBV2	.	CASSESSFSSYNEQFF	TGTGCCAGCAGTGAGAGCTCGTTTAGCTCCTACAATGAGCAGTTCTTC